The T cell receptor beta chain described here comes from a study of shared clonotypes between healthy human individuals. Study-wide points: The naive CD4 repertoires of several donors were compared, and approximately 5% of clonotypes were shared. Among the subsets, naive ones generally showed larger estimated richness than memory ones.

This clone appeared once. Its antigen is still unknown. Sequencing used immunoSEQ multiplex PCR; TCRdb keeps in-frame clones, though not all of them. The data hold over 850,000 clones, with more than 75% observed a single time. Sequences were obtained from memory CD4+ T cells from PBMCs. Subset reported: CD45RA-negative fraction. The sequence was obtained from a man aged 18 to 29 in good health. Some clones in this sample may be carry-over from other donors' samples.

The chain's CDR3 is CASSQLGGYEQYF. The DNA for the CDR3 is TGTGCCAGCAGTCAGCTAGGGGGCTACGAGCAGTACTTC. The chain combines TRBV25-1 with TRBJ2-7; maybe TRBD1 (6 bases). The V gene lost 5 bases and the J gene lost 3 bases, with 11 bases spanning the gap. The CDR3 covers 13 residues. Germline values: CDR1 MGHDK, CDR2 SYGVNS.